This entry describes one TCR beta chain. The antigen is undetermined. Of the isolated RNA, all was reverse transcribed, and so the sequenced material was expressed TCRB transcripts. Profiling relied on immunoSEQ multiplex PCR, and the TCRdb table lists in-frame clones only, not all of them. The sample lists approximately 26,000 clones; roughly 61% were seen once. The sample originates from a study of beta chain features in type 1 diabetes. Study results and caveats: It was among patients, rather than healthy donors, that naive, central memory and Treg TCRB repertoires appeared more similar. Type 1 diabetes patients showed a moderate but significant shortening of TCRB CDR3s in all four CD4+ subsets.

Looked up from germline, CDR1 is KGHSH and CDR2 is LQKENI. V gave up 6 bases and J gave up 14 bases, with 20 bases separating them. The CDR3 contains 13 residues. Sequenced material: Tregs from blood. This chain joins TRBV18 and TRBJ2-1; maybe TRBD1 (6 bases). This receptor was obtained from a woman in her 30s with type 1 diabetes. The DNA for the CDR3 is TGTGCCAGCTCTCAGGGGCCCAAGCGCAGAGAGTTCTTC. Protein sequence: CASSQGPKRREFF.